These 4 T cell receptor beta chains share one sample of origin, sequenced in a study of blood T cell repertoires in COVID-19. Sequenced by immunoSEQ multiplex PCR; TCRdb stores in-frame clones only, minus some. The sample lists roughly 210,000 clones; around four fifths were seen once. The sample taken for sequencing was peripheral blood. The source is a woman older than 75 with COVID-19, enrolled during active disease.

The CDR3: CASSPPTRPDSPLHF. CDR3 nucleotides: TGTGCCAGCTCTCCCCCGACTAGACCGGATTCACCCCTCCACTTT. The rearrangement joins TRBV18 to TRBJ1-6, with D hard to call. The germline CDR1 and CDR2 sequences are KGHSH and LQKENI. The V gene lost 6 bases and the J gene lost 8 bases, with 17 bases spanning the gap. The length of the CDR3 is 15 residues.

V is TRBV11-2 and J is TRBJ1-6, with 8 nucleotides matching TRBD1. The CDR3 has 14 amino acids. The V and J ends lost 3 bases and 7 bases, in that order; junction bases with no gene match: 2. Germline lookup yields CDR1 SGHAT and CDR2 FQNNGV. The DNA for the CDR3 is TGTGCCAGCAGCTTGGACAGGGTAAATTCACCCCTCCACTTT. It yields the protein CASSLDRVNSPLHF. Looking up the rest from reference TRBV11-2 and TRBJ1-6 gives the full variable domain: EAGVAQSPRYKIIEKRQSVAFWCNPISGHATLYWYQQILGQGPKLLIQFQNNGVVDDSQLPKDRFSAERLKGVDSTLKIQPAKLEDSAVYLCASSLDRVNSPLHFGNGTRLTVT.

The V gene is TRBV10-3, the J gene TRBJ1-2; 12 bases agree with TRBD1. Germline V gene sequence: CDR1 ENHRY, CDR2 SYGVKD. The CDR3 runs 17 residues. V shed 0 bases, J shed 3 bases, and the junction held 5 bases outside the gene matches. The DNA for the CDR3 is TGTGCCATCAGTGAGTCAAGGGGACAGGGGGCTTACTATGGCTACACCTTC. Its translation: CAISESRGQGAYYGYTF.

In DNA form, the CDR3 reads TGTGCCAGCTCACCTCGGGACAGCGCGAAGGAGACCCAGTACTTC. Translated, it gives CASSPRDSAKETQYF. The chain has TRBV18 and TRBJ2-5; 7 bases align to TRBD1. CDR1 and CDR2 (germline): KGHSH, LQKENI. CDR3 length equals 15 residues. V lost 3 bases and J lost 5; bases outside the gene matches: 9.